These 25 T cell receptor beta chains share one sample of origin, sequenced in a study of cytomegalovirus exposure and HLA in healthy donors (TCRdb year 2017). Library generation was performed with the immunoSEQ multiplex PCR assay. A mixture of 60 forward primers for TCR Vbeta segments and 13 reverse primers for TCR Jbeta segments was used in the multiplex PCR. The clones in this table, taken by TCRdb from immuneACCESS, are in-frame only. Not every clone is retained; where verified, under half of the shortfall comes from an unresolved V gene, and the cause of the rest is unknown. The sample table lists approximately 130,000 clones, around 83% of them with a count of one. Clones ranked in the top ten supply 6.7% of the sample. Sequenced input: PBMCs. Receptors originate from a woman aged 25 to 39 in good health and CMV-seropositive.

V usage is TRBV27 and J usage is TRBJ2-1; 13 bases fit TRBD2. Germline V gives CDR1 MNHEY, CDR2 SMNVEV (reference sequence). The CDR3 is 16 amino acids. V shed 6 bases and J 3 bases; nucleotides not matched to a gene: 5. CDR3 sequence (DNA): TGTGCCAGCAGCTCCGGACTAGCGGGAGTCTACAATGAGCAGTTCTTC. Translated: CASSSGLAGVYNEQFF.

This sequence joins TRBV9 and TRBJ2-5; 10 bases agree with TRBD2. The germline gives CDR1 SGDLS, CDR2 YYNGEE. J was trimmed by 1 base and V by 4 bases; bases with no gene match: 4. CDR3 length: 15 amino acids. The CDR3 nucleotides are TGTGCCAGCAGCCCTCTAGCGGGGGCCCAAGAGACCCAGTACTTC. Translated, it gives CASSPLAGAQETQYF.

With regard to this clone: This sample includes further DNA sequences coding for the same CDR3. The J gene is TRBJ1-1, the V gene TRBV5-1; D may be TRBD1 (5 bases). Per the germline V gene, CDR1 is SGHRS and CDR2 is YFSETQ. This CDR3 has 13 amino acids. V gave up 2 bases and J gave up 1 base, with 6 bases separating them. The CDR3 sequence: CASSFGQNTEAFF. CDR3 nucleotide sequence: TGCGCCAGCAGCTTTGGACAGAACACTGAAGCTTTCTTT.

CDR3 sequence: CASSLMGQGAGGTQYF. In DNA, the CDR3 is TGTGCCAGCAGCTTAATGGGACAGGGGGCTGGCGGTACGCAGTATTTT. The J gene is TRBJ2-3, the V gene TRBV7-3; TRBD1 matches 12 bases. Looked up from germline, CDR1 is SGHTA and CDR2 is FQGTGA. The junction had 7 bases not matched to a gene; V was cut back by 1 base and J by 8 bases. CDR3 length: 16 residues.

This chain links TRBV29-1 with TRBJ1-5, with a weak D call TRBD1 (5 bases). In germline, CDR1 is SQVTM, CDR2 ANQGSEA. The CDR3 totals 13 residues. Trimming took 0 bases from V and 7 from J, leaving 10 bases between them. The DNA for the CDR3 is TGCAGCGTTGAAGATGGTAAGGGGCAGCCCCAGCATTTT. It yields the protein CSVEDGKGQPQHF. Complete variable domain (other parts from reference TRBV29-1 and TRBJ1-5): SAVISQKPSRDICQRGTSLTIQCQVDSQVTMMFWYRQQPGQSLTLIATANQGSEATYESGFVIDKFPISRPNLTFSTLTVSNMSPEDSSIYLCSVEDGKGQPQHFGDGTRLSIL.

The chain couples TRBV20-1 to TRBJ2-1, with D tentatively TRBD2 (6 bases). Germline V gene sequence: CDR1 DFQATT, CDR2 SNEGSKA (reference sequence). The CDR3 has 11 residues. V gave up 3 bases and J gave up 9 bases, with 9 bases separating them. CDR3 bases: TGCAGTGCTAGCGGGGGTGGTGAGCAGTTCTTC. Translation gives CSASGGGEQFF.

This chain links TRBV19 with TRBJ1-5, with unresolved D. This CDR3 region has 14 residues. V was shortened by 5 bases and J by 11 bases, with 19 bases between the two germline ends. CDR1 and CDR2 from the germline V gene are LNHDA and SQIVND (reference sequence). The CDR3 spells CASSPTPGFIAQHF. DNA for the CDR3: TGTGCCAGTAGTCCCACTCCCGGGTTTATAGCCCAGCATTTT. Combining the CDR3 with reference TRBV19 and TRBJ1-5 gives the whole variable domain DGGITQSPKYLFRKEGQNVTLSCEQNLNHDAMYWYRQDPGQGLRLIYYSQIVNDFQKGDIAEGYSVSREKKESFPLTVTSAQKNPTAFYLCASSPTPGFIAQHFGDGTRLSIL.

The chain employs TRBV19 and TRBJ1-1; D is unclear. Germline V CDR1 and CDR2: LNHDA, SQIVND (reference sequence). This CDR3 is built from 14 residues. V lost 2 bases, J lost 0 bases, and 7 bases lay in between. CDR3 sequence: CASSIWQMNTEAFF. DNA of the CDR3: TGTGCCAGTAGTATATGGCAGATGAACACTGAAGCTTTCTTT.

The chain is built from TRBV7-9 and TRBJ1-1; no clear D. The CDR3 runs to 15 residues. V lost 5 bases and J 6 bases, leaving 19 bases between the germline ends. Germline CDR1 and CDR2: SEHNR and FQNEAQ (reference sequence). The CDR3 nucleotides read TGTGCCAGCAGCCCTCTATCCGGGGTTGATGCTGAAGCTTTCTTT. It yields the protein CASSPLSGVDAEAFF.

A single count supports this clone. The V call is TRBV7-9, the J call TRBJ1-2; TRBD1 agrees at 9 bases. CDR3 length: 17 amino acids. Losses at the gene ends were 5 bases for V and 5 bases for J; bases not matched to a gene: 15. From germline, CDR1 is SEHNR and CDR2 FQNEAQ (reference sequence). This CDR3 is CASSPLWGRTGDYGYTF. In DNA form, the CDR3 reads TGTGCCAGCAGCCCCTTGTGGGGTAGGACAGGGGATTATGGCTACACCTTC.

The chain is built from TRBV2 and TRBJ2-3; 15 nucleotides line up with TRBD2. V dropped 6 bases and J dropped 7; count of bases not matched to a gene: 8. Looked up from germline, CDR1 is SNHLY and CDR2 is FYNNEI. The CDR3 runs 16 residues. The DNA of the CDR3 is TGTGCCAGCAGCTTGAAGGGGACTAGCGGGGGGCATACGCAGTATTTT. It specifies CASSLKGTSGGHTQYF. Based on the CDR3 plus reference TRBV2 and TRBJ2-3, the full variable domain is EPEVTQTPSHQVTQMGQEVILRCVPISNHLYFYWYRQILGQKVEFLVSFYNNEISEKSEIFDDQFSVERPDGSNFTLKIRSTKLEDSAMYFCASSLKGTSGGHTQYFGPGTRLTVL.

Turning to this clone: Distinct nucleotide sequences in the sample also encode this CDR3. The chain carries TRBV18 and TRBJ2-7; tentatively, D is TRBD2 (5 bases). The germline gives CDR1 KGHSH, CDR2 LQKENI. V was pared by 2 bases and J by 4 bases, with 9 bases between. The CDR3 consists of 13 residues. Here the CDR3 DNA reads TGTGCCAGCTCACCAGGGAGCTCTTACGAGCAGTACTTC. Amino acids: CASSPGSSYEQYF.

CDR3 in DNA: TGTGCCAGCAGCAATAACCCAGGGGAAGGCGAGCAGTACTTC. The encoded protein is CASSNNPGEGEQYF. This chain joins TRBV9 and TRBJ2-7; weak D call: TRBD1 (6 bases). V was shortened by 4 bases and J by 6 bases, with 17 bases between the two germline ends. The CDR3 has 14 residues. Germline CDR1 and CDR2: SGDLS and YYNGEE.

The gene calls are TRBV15 and TRBJ2-6; 7 nucleotides agree with TRBD1. V was clipped by 5 bases and J by 1 base; unmatched bases: 2. Germline assignment: CDR1 LNHNV and CDR2 YYDKDF (reference sequence). There are 15 residues in the CDR3. The CDR3 region is CATSDRVSGANVLTF. As DNA, the CDR3 is TGTGCCACCAGCGACAGGGTGTCTGGGGCCAACGTCCTGACTTTC.

The chain recombines TRBV7-8 with TRBJ1-6; TRBD1 is a possible D gene (6 bases). The germline V gene encodes CDR1 SGHVS and CDR2 FQNEAQ. V gave up 5 bases and J gave up 10 bases, with 18 bases separating them. This CDR3 has 15 residues. The CDR3 nucleotides are TGTGCCAGCAGCCCCCACAGGGCACAGGAATCACCCCTCCACTTT. It is translated as CASSPHRAQESPLHF. Supplemented by reference TRBV7-8 and TRBJ1-6, the full variable domain reads GAGVSQSPRYKVAKRGQDVALRCDPISGHVSLFWYQQALGQGPEFLTYFQNEAQLDKSGLPSDRFFAERPEGSVSTLKIQRTQQEDSAVYLCASSPHRAQESPLHFGNGTRLTVT.

The chain is built from TRBV11-2 and TRBJ2-1; 11 bases fit TRBD2. V shed 5 bases, J shed 4 bases, and the junction held 4 bases outside the gene matches. The CDR3 runs 15 residues. The germline gives CDR1 SGHAT, CDR2 FQNNGV. CDR3 in amino acids: CASSGTSGSYNEQFF. The CDR3 DNA reads TGTGCCAGCAGCGGAACTAGCGGGAGTTACAATGAGCAGTTCTTC.

The J gene is TRBJ1-5, the V gene TRBV2, with TRBD1 matching 7 bases. V lost 4 bases to trimming and J lost 0 bases; unmatched junction nucleotides: 9. Germline lookup yields CDR1 SNHLY and CDR2 FYNNEI. This CDR3 comprises 17 residues. CDR3: CASSARDSSYSNQPQHF. As DNA, the CDR3 is TGTGCCAGCAGTGCCCGGGACAGCTCTTATAGCAATCAGCCCCAGCATTTT.

V is TRBV28 and J is TRBJ1-2; D ambiguous. CDR3 length equals 13 residues. With 3 bases removed from V and 3 bases from J, the gap between germline ends came to 8 bases. Germline V gives CDR1 MDHEN, CDR2 SYDVKM. CDR3 sequence (DNA): TGTGCCAGCAGTTTGTTCTCAGACTATGGCTACACCTTC. Its translation: CASSLFSDYGYTF.

This clone was found a few times. The chain joins TRBV5-1 to TRBJ2-7, with 8 bases lining up with TRBD2. V gave up 1 base and J gave up 0 bases; unmatched junction bases: 6. CDR1 SGHRS and CDR2 YFSETQ come from the germline V gene. The CDR3 covers 16 residues. The CDR3: CASSLYTSGDSYEQYF. CDR3 coding DNA: TGCGCCAGCAGCTTGTATACTAGCGGAGACTCCTACGAGCAGTACTTC.

V is TRBV27 and J is TRBJ2-7; the D gene is possibly TRBD1 (6 bases). The length of the CDR3 is 15 residues. V lost 1 base and J lost 4, with 14 bases in between. Per germline, CDR1 MNHEY and CDR2 SMNVEV (reference sequence). The CDR3 nucleotides are TGTGCCAGCAGTTTATATCGGGCAGGGGCTTACGAGCAGTACTTC. Translation: CASSLYRAGAYEQYF.

The chain combines TRBV19 with TRBJ1-1, with no clear D. V was cut by 5 bases and J by 0 bases, with 4 bases left in between. The CDR3 contains 12 residues. Germline CDR1 reads LNHDA; CDR2 reads SQIVND (reference sequence). Written as DNA, the CDR3 is TGTGCCAGTAGTTACTTGAACACTGAAGCTTTCTTT. Amino acids: CASSYLNTEAFF. The variable domain in full, with the rest retrieved from reference TRBV19 and TRBJ1-1, is DGGITQSPKYLFRKEGQNVTLSCEQNLNHDAMYWYRQDPGQGLRLIYYSQIVNDFQKGDIAEGYSVSREKKESFPLTVTSAQKNPTAFYLCASSYLNTEAFFGQGTRLTVV.

The rearrangement links TRBV14 to TRBJ2-1; D ambiguous. The germline V gene has CDR1 SGHDN and CDR2 FVKESK. The CDR3 has 12 amino acids. Trimming removed 6 bases at V and 4 bases at J, with 7 bases between. CDR3 loop: CASSEEYNEQFF. CDR3 sequence (DNA): TGTGCCAGCAGTGAGGAGTACAATGAGCAGTTCTTC.

The J gene is TRBJ2-5, the V gene TRBV11-2; no definite D call. V gave up 2 bases and J gave up 0 bases, with 4 bases separating them. CDR1 is SGHAT, CDR2 FQNNGV, per germline. The length of the CDR3 is 13 residues. CDR3 region: CASSLNNQETQYF. CDR3 nucleotide sequence: TGTGCCAGCAGCTTAAACAACCAAGAGACCCAGTACTTC.

The chain joins TRBV28 to TRBJ2-7; TRBD2 matches at 12 bases. This CDR3 is built from 15 residues. CDR1 is MDHEN, CDR2 SYDVKM, per germline. V was pared by 4 bases and J by 3 bases, with 4 bases of the junction left unmatched. In nucleotides, the CDR3 is TGTGCCAGCAGTTCCGGACTAGCGGGGTTCTACGAGCAGTACTTC. Translation gives CASSSGLAGFYEQYF.

The chain combines TRBV9 with TRBJ2-1, with D maybe TRBD1 (6 bases). The CDR3 runs to 15 residues. Germline CDR1 is SGDLS and CDR2 is YYNGEE. V dropped 2 bases and J dropped 8 bases, with 17 bases sitting between them. This CDR3 reads CASSVGRGWIDEQFF. DNA for the CDR3: TGTGCCAGCAGCGTTGGCAGGGGTTGGATCGATGAGCAGTTCTTC.